This T cell receptor (beta chain) was identified in a study of blood T cells in healthy people across ages. The germline V gene encodes CDR1 SQVTM and CDR2 ANQGSEA. This CDR3 region has 14 residues. V was clipped by 6 bases and J by 3 bases; unmatched bases: 4. Combining a sample-barcoded 5' primer with a J-beta primer mix, a second PCR ran for roughly 7 to 12 cycles. The template-switch adaptor was a 5' adaptor with 12 random nucleotides. It tagged each cDNA molecule. Each sample yielded at least 3 million CDR3-containing paired-end reads. TCRdb ran MiXCR on the 5' RACE reads and lists one entry per CDR3 protein. The top ten clones hold over 10% of a sample with about a million distinct CDR3 sequences, around 46% of them seen once. Per sample, extraction of total RNA gave at least 6 micrograms in every case.

This chain connects TRBV29-1 to TRBJ2-3, with 12 nucleotides matching TRBD2. The sequenced material came from blood. The sequence was obtained from a man in his thirties or forties in good health. CDR3 residues: CSVTSGGTTDTQYF. In nucleotides, the CDR3 is TGCAGCGTGACTAGCGGGGGTACTACAGATACGCAGTATTTT.